Sequencing of this T cell receptor beta chain was carried out in a study of shared clonotypes between healthy human individuals. Findings and caveats of the study: Naive subsets, compared against memory subsets, generally had larger estimated richness values. Clonotype sharing among the donors was expected to vary with sequencing depth.

DNA at around 190 ng, some 31,000 T cell genomes, went into sorted-subset replicate PCRs. TCRdb's table, derived via immunoSEQ multiplex PCR, lists solely in-frame clones and lacks some. The table includes over a million clones, around 95% detected once. Caucasian adults living in Nashville, Tennessee, provided all samples. The CDR3 is 15 amino acids. V was pared by 4 bases and J by 4 bases, with 6 bases of the junction left unmatched. Germline V CDR1 and CDR2: SGHTA, FQGTGA. Details on this clone: Antigen: not known.

The rearrangement links TRBV7-3 to TRBJ2-1, with 8 bases fitting TRBD2. The sequence was obtained from a man aged 25-45 years in good health. The sequenced material came from naive CD4+ T cells sorted from blood. Noted subset: CD45RA+ positively selected. CDR3 region: CASSSLAGPYNEQFF. In nucleotides, the CDR3 is TGTGCCAGCAGCTCCCTAGCGGGCCCTTACAATGAGCAGTTCTTC.